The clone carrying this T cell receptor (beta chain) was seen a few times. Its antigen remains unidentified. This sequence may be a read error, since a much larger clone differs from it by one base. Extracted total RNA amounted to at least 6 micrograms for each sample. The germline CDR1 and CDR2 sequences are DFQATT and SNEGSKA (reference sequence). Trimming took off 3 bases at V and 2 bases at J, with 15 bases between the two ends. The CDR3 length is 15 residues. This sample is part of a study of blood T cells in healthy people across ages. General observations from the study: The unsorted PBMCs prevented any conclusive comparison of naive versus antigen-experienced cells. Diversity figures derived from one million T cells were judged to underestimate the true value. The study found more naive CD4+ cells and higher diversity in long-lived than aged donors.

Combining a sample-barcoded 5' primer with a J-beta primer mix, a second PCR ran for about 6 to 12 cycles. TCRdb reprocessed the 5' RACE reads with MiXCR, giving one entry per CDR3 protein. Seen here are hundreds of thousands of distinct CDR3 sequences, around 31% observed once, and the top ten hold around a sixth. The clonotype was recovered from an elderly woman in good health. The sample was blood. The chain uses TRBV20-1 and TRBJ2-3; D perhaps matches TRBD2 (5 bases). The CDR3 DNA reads TGCAGTGCTAGTTCCGCCGGGGTTATCACAGATACGCAGTATTTT. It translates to CSASSAGVITDTQYF.